These 7 T cell receptor beta chains were all obtained from the same sample, sequenced in a study of blood T cells in healthy people across ages. Primers used in a second PCR of about 6 to 11 cycles were a sample-barcoded 5' primer and a J-beta primer mix. TCRdb re-derived calls from the 5' RACE reads in MiXCR, one entry per CDR3 protein. The sample has about 730,000 distinct CDR3 sequences; roughly two fifths are singletons. Sequenced sample: blood. All receptors come from a woman aged 60-70 years in good health.

CDR3 loop: CATSRDKGGTSKDEQFF. The DNA for the CDR3 is TGTGCCACCAGCAGAGATAAGGGGGGGACTAGCAAGGATGAGCAGTTCTTC. V and J are TRBV15 and TRBJ2-1; TRBD2 matches 9 bases. Germline V gene sequence: CDR1 LNHNV, CDR2 YYDKDF (reference sequence). The J segment lost 8 bases and the V segment lost 0 bases, leaving 11 bases of the junction unmatched. CDR3 length: 17 residues.

The rearrangement links TRBV10-3 to TRBJ1-3; no reliable D call. The CDR3 runs to 13 residues. CDR1 is ENHRY, CDR2 SYGVKD, per germline. Trimming cost V 2 bases and J 4 bases, with 6 bases left between them. In nucleotides, the CDR3 is TGTGCCATCAGTGAGCAGCAGGGAAACACCATATATTTT. The encoded protein is CAISEQQGNTIYF.

This clonotype was detected a few times. The genes are TRBV4-2 and TRBJ2-3; 7 nucleotides align to TRBD2. The CDR3 loop spans 18 amino acids. Looked up from germline, CDR1 is LGHNA and CDR2 is YNFKEQ. J lost 2 bases, V lost 0 bases, and 11 bases had no gene match. CDR3 sequence: CASSQDNAASGYTDTQYF. The CDR3 nucleotides are TGTGCCAGCAGCCAAGATAATGCGGCTAGCGGATACACAGATACGCAGTATTTT.

This chain uses TRBV27 with TRBJ2-7, with unresolved D. Germline values: CDR1 MNHEY, CDR2 SMNVEV (reference sequence). The CDR3 loop spans 11 amino acids. Trimming took off 4 bases at V and 10 bases at J, with 11 bases between the two ends. For the CDR3, the DNA is TGTGCCAGCAGTTGTCGGAATCCCCAGTACTTC. Translating gives CASSCRNPQYF.

The rearrangement uses TRBV10-3 and TRBJ1-5; no clear D gene. Trimming cost V 0 bases and J 7 bases, with 4 bases left between them. CDR1 is ENHRY, CDR2 SYGVKD, per germline. CDR3 length: 12 residues. CDR3: CAISESEQPQHF. The CDR3 nucleotides are TGTGCCATCAGTGAGTCGGAGCAGCCCCAGCATTTT.

This clonotype was recorded at least ten times. The V and J genes are TRBV4-2 and TRBJ2-7; 7 bases are shared with TRBD2. Germline CDR1 LGHNA, CDR2 YNFKEQ. Trimming at V came to 0 bases and at J to 0 bases, leaving 5 bases not matched to a gene. There are 16 residues in the CDR3. DNA for the CDR3: TGTGCCAGCAGCCAAGACCTTGGCGGGAGCTCCTACGAGCAGTACTTC. It is translated as CASSQDLGGSSYEQYF.

The V gene is TRBV29-1, the J gene TRBJ2-5; TRBD2 matches at 7 bases. CDR1 is SQVTM, CDR2 ANQGSEA, per germline. This CDR3 contains 14 residues. V shed 3 bases and J 5 bases; nucleotides not matched to a gene: 9. As DNA, the CDR3 is TGCAGCGTTGATTCACGAGCGGGGTGGGAGACCCAGTACTTC. Its protein is CSVDSRAGWETQYF.